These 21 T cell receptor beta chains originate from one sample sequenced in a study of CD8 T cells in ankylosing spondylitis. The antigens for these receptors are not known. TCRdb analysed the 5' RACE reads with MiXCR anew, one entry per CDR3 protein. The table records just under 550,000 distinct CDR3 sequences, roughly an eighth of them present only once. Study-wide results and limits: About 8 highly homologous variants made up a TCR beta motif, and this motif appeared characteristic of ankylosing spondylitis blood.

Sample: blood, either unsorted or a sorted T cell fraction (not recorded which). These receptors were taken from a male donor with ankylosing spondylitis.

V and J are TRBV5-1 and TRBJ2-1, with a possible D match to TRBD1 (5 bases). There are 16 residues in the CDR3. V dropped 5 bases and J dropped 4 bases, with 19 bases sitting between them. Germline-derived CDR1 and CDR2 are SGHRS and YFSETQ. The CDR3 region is CASSRVTPGFYNEQFF. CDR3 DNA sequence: TGCGCCAGCAGTAGGGTCACTCCAGGGTTTTACAATGAGCAGTTCTTC.

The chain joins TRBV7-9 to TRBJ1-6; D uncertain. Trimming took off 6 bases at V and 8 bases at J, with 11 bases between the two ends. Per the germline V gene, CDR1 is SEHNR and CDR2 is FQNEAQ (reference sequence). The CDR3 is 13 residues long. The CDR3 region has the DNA TGTGCCAGCAGTCTTAGGCAGGATTCACCCCTCCACTTT. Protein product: CASSLRQDSPLHF.

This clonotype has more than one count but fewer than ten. The CDR3 loop is CATSREYDRPGYEQYF. In DNA form, the CDR3 reads TGTGCCACCAGCAGAGAATACGACAGGCCGGGATACGAGCAGTACTTC. The chain has TRBV15 and TRBJ2-7, with D possibly being TRBD1 (6 bases). The CDR3 sequence is 16 residues long. Germline V lookup: CDR1 LNHNV, CDR2 YYDKDF (reference sequence). Trimming took 0 bases from V and 4 from J, leaving 16 bases between them.

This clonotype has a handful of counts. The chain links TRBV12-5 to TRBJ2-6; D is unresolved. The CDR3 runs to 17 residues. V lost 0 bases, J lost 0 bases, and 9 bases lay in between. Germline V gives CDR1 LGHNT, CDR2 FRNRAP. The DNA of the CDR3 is TGTGCTAGTGGTTTGGTACCCCTCAACTCTGGGGCCAACGTCCTGACTTTC. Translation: CASGLVPLNSGANVLTF.

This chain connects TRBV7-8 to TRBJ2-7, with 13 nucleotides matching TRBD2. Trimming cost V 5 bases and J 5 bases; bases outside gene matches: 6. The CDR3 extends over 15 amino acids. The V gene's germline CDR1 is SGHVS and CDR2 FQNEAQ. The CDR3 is CASSPGLAGVNEQYF. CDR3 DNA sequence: TGTGCCAGCAGCCCCGGACTAGCGGGAGTGAACGAGCAGTACTTC. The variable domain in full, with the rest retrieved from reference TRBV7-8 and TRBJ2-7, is GAGVSQSPRYKVAKRGQDVALRCDPISGHVSLFWYQQALGQGPEFLTYFQNEAQLDKSGLPSDRFFAERPEGSVSTLKIQRTQQEDSAVYLCASSPGLAGVNEQYFGPGTRLTVT.

The CDR3 region is CSAQPGYGGRDTQYF. The DNA for the CDR3 is TGCAGTGCTCAGCCGGGGTACGGCGGTCGGGATACGCAGTATTTT. The chain employs TRBV20-1 and TRBJ2-3; TRBD2 is a possible D gene (5 bases). This CDR3 comprises 15 residues. V lost 5 bases to trimming and J lost 6 bases, with 21 bases between them. Germline CDR1 reads DFQATT; CDR2 reads SNEGSKA (reference sequence).

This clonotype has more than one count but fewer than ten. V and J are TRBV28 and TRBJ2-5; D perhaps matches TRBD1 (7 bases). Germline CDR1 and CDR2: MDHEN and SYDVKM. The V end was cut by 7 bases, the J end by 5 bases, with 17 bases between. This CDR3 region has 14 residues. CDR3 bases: TGTGCCAGCAAAGCAGGGGGGAGTCGGGAGACCCAGTACTTC. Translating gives CASKAGGSRETQYF.

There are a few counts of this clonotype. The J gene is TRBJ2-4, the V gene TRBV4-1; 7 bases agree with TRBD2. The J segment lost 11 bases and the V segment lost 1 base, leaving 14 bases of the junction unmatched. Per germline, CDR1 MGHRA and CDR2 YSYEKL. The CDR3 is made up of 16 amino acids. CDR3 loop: CASSQAETSPGSVQYF. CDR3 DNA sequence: TGCGCCAGCAGCCAAGCGGAGACTAGCCCCGGGAGCGTTCAGTACTTC.

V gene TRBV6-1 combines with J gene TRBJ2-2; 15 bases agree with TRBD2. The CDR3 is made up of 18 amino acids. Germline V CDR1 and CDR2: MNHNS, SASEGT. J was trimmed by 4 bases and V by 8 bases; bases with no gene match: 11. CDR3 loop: CASGPGLAGGSGTGELFF. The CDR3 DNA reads TGTGCCAGCGGACCGGGACTAGCGGGAGGAAGTGGCACCGGGGAGCTGTTTTTT.

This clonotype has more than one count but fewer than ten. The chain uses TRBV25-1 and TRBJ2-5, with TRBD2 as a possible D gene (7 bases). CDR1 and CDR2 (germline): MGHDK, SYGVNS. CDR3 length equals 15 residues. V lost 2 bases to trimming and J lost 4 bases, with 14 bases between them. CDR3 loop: CASSEIGRGIETQYF. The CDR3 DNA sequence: TGTGCCAGCAGTGAAATTGGGAGGGGGATAGAGACCCAGTACTTC. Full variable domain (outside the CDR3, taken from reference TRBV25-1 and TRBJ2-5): EADIYQTPRYLVIGTGKKITLECSQTMGHDKMYWYQQDPGMELHLIHYSYGVNSTEKGDLSSESTVSRIRTEHFPLTLESARPSHTSQYLCASSEIGRGIETQYFGPGTRLLVL.

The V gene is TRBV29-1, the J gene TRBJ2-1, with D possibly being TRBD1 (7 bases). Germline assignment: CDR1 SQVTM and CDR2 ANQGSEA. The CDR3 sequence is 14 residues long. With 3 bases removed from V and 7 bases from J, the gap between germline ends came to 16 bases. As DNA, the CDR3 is TGCAGCGTTGATCAGGGGGGCCCCTCGAATGAGCAGTTCTTC. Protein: CSVDQGGPSNEQFF.

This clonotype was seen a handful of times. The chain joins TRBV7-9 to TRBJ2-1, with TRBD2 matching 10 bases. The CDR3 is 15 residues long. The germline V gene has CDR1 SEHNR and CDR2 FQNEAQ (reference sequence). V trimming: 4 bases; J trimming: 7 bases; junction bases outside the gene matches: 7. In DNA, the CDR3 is TGTGCCAGCAGCTCCCGGACTAGCGGTTTGAATGAGCAGTTCTTC. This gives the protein CASSSRTSGLNEQFF.

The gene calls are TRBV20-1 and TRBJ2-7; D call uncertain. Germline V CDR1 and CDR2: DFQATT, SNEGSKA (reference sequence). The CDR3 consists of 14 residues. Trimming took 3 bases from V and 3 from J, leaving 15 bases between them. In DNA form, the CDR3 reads TGCAGTGCTAGCCGCAGTGGGGTGCACTACGAGCAGTACTTC. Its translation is CSASRSGVHYEQYF.

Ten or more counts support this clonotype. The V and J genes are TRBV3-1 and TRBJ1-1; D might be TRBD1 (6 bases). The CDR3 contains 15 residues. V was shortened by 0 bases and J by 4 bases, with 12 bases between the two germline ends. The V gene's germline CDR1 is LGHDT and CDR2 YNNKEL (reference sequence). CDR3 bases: TGTGCCAGCAGCCAAGATCCCAGGGGTATCACTGAAGCTTTCTTT. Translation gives CASSQDPRGITEAFF.

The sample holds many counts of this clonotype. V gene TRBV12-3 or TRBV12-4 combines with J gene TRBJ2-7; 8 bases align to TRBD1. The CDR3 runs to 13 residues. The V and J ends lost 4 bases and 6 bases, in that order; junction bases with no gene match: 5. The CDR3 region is CASSSQGGSEQYF. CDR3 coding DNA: TGTGCCAGCAGTTCACAGGGGGGCAGCGAGCAGTACTTC.

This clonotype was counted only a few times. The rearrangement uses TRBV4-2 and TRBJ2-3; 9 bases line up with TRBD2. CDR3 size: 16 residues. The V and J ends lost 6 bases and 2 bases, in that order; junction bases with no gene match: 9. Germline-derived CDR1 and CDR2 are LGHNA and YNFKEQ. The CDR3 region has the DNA TGTGCCAGCAGGCAGCAGGGGACTAGCTTCACAGATACGCAGTATTTT. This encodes CASRQQGTSFTDTQYF.

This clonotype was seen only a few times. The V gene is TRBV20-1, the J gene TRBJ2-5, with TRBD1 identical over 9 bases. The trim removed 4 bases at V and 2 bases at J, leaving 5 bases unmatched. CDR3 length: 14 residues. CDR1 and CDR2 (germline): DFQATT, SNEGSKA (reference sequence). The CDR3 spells CSAISGQGQETQYF. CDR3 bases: TGCAGTGCTATATCGGGACAGGGACAAGAGACCCAGTACTTC.

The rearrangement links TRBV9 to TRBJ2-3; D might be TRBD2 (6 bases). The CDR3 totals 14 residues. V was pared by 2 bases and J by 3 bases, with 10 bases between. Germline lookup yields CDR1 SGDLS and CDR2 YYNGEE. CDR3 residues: CASSVGGVTDTQYF. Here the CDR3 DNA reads TGTGCCAGCAGCGTTGGAGGGGTAACAGATACGCAGTATTTT.

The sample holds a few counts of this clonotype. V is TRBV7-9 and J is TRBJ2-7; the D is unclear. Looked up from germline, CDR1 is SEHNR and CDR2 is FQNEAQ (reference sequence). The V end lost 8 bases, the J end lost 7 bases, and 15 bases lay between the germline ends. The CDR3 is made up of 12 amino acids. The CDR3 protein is CASLDSAGEQYF. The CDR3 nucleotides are TGTGCCAGCCTTGACTCGGCAGGAGAGCAGTACTTC.

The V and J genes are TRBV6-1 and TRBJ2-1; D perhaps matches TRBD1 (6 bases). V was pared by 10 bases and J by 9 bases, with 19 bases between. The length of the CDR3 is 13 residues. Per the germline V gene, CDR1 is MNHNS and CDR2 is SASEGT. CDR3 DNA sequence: TGTGCCATCATGGGACACGGGATAGTTGAGCAGTTCTTC. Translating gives CAIMGHGIVEQFF.

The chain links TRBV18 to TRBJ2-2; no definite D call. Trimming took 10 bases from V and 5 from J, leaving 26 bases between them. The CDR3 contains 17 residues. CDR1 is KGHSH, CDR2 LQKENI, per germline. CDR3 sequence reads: CATPPALDQNPTGELFF. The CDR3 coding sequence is TGTGCCACCCCCCCGGCACTGGACCAAAACCCGACCGGGGAGCTGTTTTTT.